This is a list of T cell receptor beta chains from one sample in a study of T cell responses to AZD1222 COVID-19 vaccine. Here immunoSEQ multiplex PCR was the method, and the copy in TCRdb shows in-frame clones only, minus some. The sample shows approximately 130,000 clones, roughly 86% of them seen only once. Sequencing used peripheral blood, obtained 28 days after the second AZD1222 dose. These receptor sequences come from an adult who received the AZD1222 COVID-19 vaccine. Each CDR3 is given with its conserved first and last residue. A D gene is named only where the DNA matches it firmly. Rows give clone size only sometimes, using once, few, many, or a class for an expanded clone.

D,V,size,J,DNA,CDR3
TRBD2,TRBV30,.,TRBJ2-1,TGTGCCTGGTCCCCAAGCGGGGGGTTGTTCTTC,CAWSPSGGLFF
TRBD1,TRBV7-2,.,TRBJ1-1,TGTGCCAGCAGCTTAAGGCAGGGGGCCGGAGCTTTCTTT,CASSLRQGAGAFF
TRBD1,TRBV7-6,.,TRBJ1-1,TGTGCCAGCAGCCCACTGACAGGGGGTGACACTGAAGCTTTCTTT,CASSPLTGGDTEAFF
.,TRBV6-2/TRBV6-3,.,TRBJ2-1,TGTGCCAGCAGTTACCACCCGGGAGTACCTTACAATGAGCAGTTCTTC,CASSYHPGVPYNEQFF
.,TRBV30,.,TRBJ1-4,TGTGCCTGGAGTGTAGGAGGCGAAAAACTGTTTTTT,CAWSVGGEKLFF
.,TRBV18,.,TRBJ1-1,TGTGCCAGCTCACCACGGAACACTGAAGCTTTCTTT,CASSPRNTEAFF
TRBD2,TRBV3-1/TRBV3-2,.,TRBJ2-7,TGTGCCAGCAGCGGCGGGGGGTACGAGCAGTACTTC,CASSGGGYEQYF
.,TRBV28,.,TRBJ1-3,TGTGCCAGTAGAACCCAGGGTTCTGGAAACACCATATATTTT,CASRTQGSGNTIYF
.,TRBV7-2,few,TRBJ2-7,TGTGCCAGCAGCTTAGGGGTGACGGCCTCCGGGGAGCAGTACTTC,CASSLGVTASGEQYF
.,TRBV5-1,.,TRBJ2-3,TGCGCCAGCAGCCCCTCCACGGGTAGCACAGATACGCAGTATTTT,CASSPSTGSTDTQYF
.,TRBV3-1/TRBV3-2,.,TRBJ1-2,TGTGCCAGCAGTCGAGGAGGAGGCTACACCTTC,CASSRGGGYTF
.,TRBV5-1,.,TRBJ2-2,TGCGCCAGCAGCCCCGGGGAGGCGCACACCGGGGAGCTGTTTTTT,CASSPGEAHTGELFF
TRBD2,TRBV7-2,few,TRBJ2-4,TGTGCCAGCAGCACGAGCGGGGTGGGCATTCAGTACTTC,CASSTSGVGIQYF
.,TRBV30,.,TRBJ1-2,TGTGCCTGGATACGGACTGGGGCGGACTACACCTTC,CAWIRTGADYTF
.,TRBV12-2,.,TRBJ2-7,TGTGCAAGTCGCCCACCCCGGTGGCAGTACGAGCAGTACTTC,CASRPPRWQYEQYF
.,TRBV19,.,TRBJ1-6,TGTGCCAGTAGTATTTCAGGGACCTATAATTCACCCCTCCACTTT,CASSISGTYNSPLHF
.,TRBV11-2,.,TRBJ2-7,TGTGCCAGCGGACCTACAGGGTTCTATAACGAGCAGTACTTC,CASGPTGFYNEQYF
.,TRBV3-1/TRBV3-2,.,TRBJ2-2,TGTGCCAGCAGCCAAGATTGGGGACCCCAAACCGGGGAGCTGTTTTTT,CASSQDWGPQTGELFF
TRBD2,TRBV24-1,once,TRBJ2-1,TGTGCCAAGACTAGCGGGGGGGCCAGCTCCTACAATGAGCAGTTCTTC,CAKTSGGASSYNEQFF
TRBD1,TRBV12-3/TRBV12-4,.,TRBJ1-1,TGTGCCAGCAGGGGGACAGGTAACACTGAAGCTTTCTTT,CASRGTGNTEAFF
.,TRBV7-2,.,TRBJ2-5,TGTGCCAGCAGCTTAGGTCCGGGAACGGGAGAGACCCAGTACTTC,CASSLGPGTGETQYF
.,TRBV4-2,.,TRBJ2-7,TGTGCCAGCAGCCAAGCGGGTAGTAGCAATTCCTACGAGCAGTACTTC,CASSQAGSSNSYEQYF
TRBD2,TRBV4-1,once,TRBJ2-3,TGCGCCAGCAGCCACACCCCTGCGGGGGGTAACACAGATACGCAGTATTTT,CASSHTPAGGNTDTQYF
.,TRBV7-2,.,TRBJ2-7,TGTGCCAGCAGCTTAGTTAAGGACGGTTCCTACGAGCAGTACTTC,CASSLVKDGSYEQYF
TRBD1,TRBV2,.,TRBJ1-1,TGTGCCAGCGTCCGGACAGGGGCGAACACTGAAGCTTTCTTT,CASVRTGANTEAFF
TRBD2,TRBV2,once,TRBJ2-5,TGTGCCAGCAGTGTTAACGGGGGGGAAGAGACCCAGTACTTC,CASSVNGGEETQYF
.,TRBV11-2,.,TRBJ2-6,TGTGCCAGCAGCTTATGGGGTGCTGGGGCCAACGTCCTGACTTTC,CASSLWGAGANVLTF
TRBD1,TRBV7-9,once,TRBJ2-3,TGTGCCAGCAGCTCCTACCGGGACAGGGTAACAGATACGCAGTATTTT,CASSSYRDRVTDTQYF
TRBD2,TRBV7-3,few,TRBJ2-7,TGTGCCAGCAGCCTACTAGCGGGGGGCCCCTACGAGCAGTACTTC,CASSLLAGGPYEQYF
TRBD1,TRBV30,.,TRBJ1-4,TGTGCCTGGAGTGACTACTTAGGGACAGGGCTACACCTTGCAACTAATGAAAAACTGTTTTTT,CAWSDYLGTGLHLATNEKLFF
TRBD1,TRBV6-5,.,TRBJ2-3,TGTGCCAGCAGAGGAGACAGGGCCACAGATACGCAGTATTTT,CASRGDRATDTQYF
TRBD1,TRBV6-1,.,TRBJ2-2,TGTGCCAGCAGTGGCCGGGACAGAGTTTTCACCGGGGAGCTGTTTTTT,CASSGRDRVFTGELFF
.,TRBV28,.,TRBJ1-3,TGTGCCAGCAGTTTATATCAAGGGTCTGGAAACACCATATATTTT,CASSLYQGSGNTIYF
.,TRBV7-2,.,TRBJ1-1,TGTGCCAGCAGCTTCTCCGGGGGCGGTGAAGCTTTCTTT,CASSFSGGGEAFF
.,TRBV21-1,.,TRBJ2-3,TGTGCCAGCAGCAAAACTCGAGGGGAACGCACAGATACGCAGTATTTT,CASSKTRGERTDTQYF
.,TRBV3-1/TRBV3-2,.,TRBJ1-4,TGTGCCAGCAGCCAAGATGGCAGGAGAAATGAAAAACTGTTTTTT,CASSQDGRRNEKLFF
.,TRBV30,.,TRBJ2-1,TGTGCCTGGAGGACGGTGGGCGGCCCGAGCTCCTACAATGAGCAGTTCTTC,CAWRTVGGPSSYNEQFF
TRBD1,TRBV2,.,TRBJ2-1,TGTGCCAGCAGCCTTAGGGGGCTCAATGAGCAGTTCTTC,CASSLRGLNEQFF
.,TRBV30,.,TRBJ2-7,TGTGCCTGGAGTTTGACCGGGCCTTCACAGTACTTC,CAWSLTGPSQYF
.,TRBV5-1,.,TRBJ1-1,TGCGCCAGCAGCTTGGCCCAGGGCACTGAAGCTTTCTTT,CASSLAQGTEAFF